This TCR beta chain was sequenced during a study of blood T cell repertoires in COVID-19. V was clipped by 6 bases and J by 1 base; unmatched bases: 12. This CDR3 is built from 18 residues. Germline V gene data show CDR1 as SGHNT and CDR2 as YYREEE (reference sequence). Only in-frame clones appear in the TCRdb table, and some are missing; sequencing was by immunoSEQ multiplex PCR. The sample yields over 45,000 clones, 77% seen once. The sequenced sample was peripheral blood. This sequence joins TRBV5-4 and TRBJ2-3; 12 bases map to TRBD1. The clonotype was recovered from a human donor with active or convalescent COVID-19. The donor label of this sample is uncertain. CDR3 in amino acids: CASIVRDRGQVGTDTQYF. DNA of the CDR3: TGTGCCAGCATCGTCCGGGACAGGGGGCAGGTCGGCACAGATACGCAGTATTTT. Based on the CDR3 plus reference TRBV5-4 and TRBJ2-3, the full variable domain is ETGVTQSPTHLIKTRGQQVTLRCSSQSGHNTVSWYQQALGQGPQFIFQYYREEENGRGNFPPRFSGLQFPNYSSELNVNALELDDSALYLCASIVRDRGQVGTDTQYFGPGTRLTVL.